The T cell receptor beta chain under discussion was sequenced for a study of cytomegalovirus exposure and HLA in healthy donors. Study-wide context: Clustering assigned about 80% of the roughly 430 genotyped donors to the Caucasian-associated ancestry cluster. Study-wide points: Per a prior analysis, the majority of TCR beta V segments were productive roughly 87% or roughly 30% of the time. An analysis that was carried out later associated fewer than 20,000 TCR beta sequences with HLA alleles at 0.05 false discovery rate. The authors assumed roughly uniform sequencing depth across donors for presence/absence analyses.

Per the germline V gene, CDR1 is MNHNS and CDR2 is SASEGT. V was pared by 1 base and J by 7 bases, with 13 bases between. This CDR3 region has 15 residues. PCR was performed using 60 Vbeta and 13 Jbeta primers. The protocol was immunoSEQ multiplex PCR, while the TCRdb copy is restricted to in-frame clones and leaves out a portion. Seen here are some 110,000 clones, approximately 77% observed once, and the top ten hold 4.9%. This clone was detected only a few times. Its antigen is undetermined. The sequence was obtained from a man aged 45-65 years in good health and CMV-seropositive. This sequence joins TRBV6-1 and TRBJ1-4, with TRBD1 as a possible D gene (5 bases). The sequenced sample consisted of PBMCs. The CDR3 nucleotides are TGTGCCAGCAGTGAAGTCAGGGTACTTGGTGAAAAACTGTTTTTT. It is translated as CASSEVRVLGEKLFF.